Listed below are T cell receptor beta chains from one sample, sequenced in a study of T-cell memory formation after mild COVID-19. TCRdb analysed the 5' RACE reads with MiXCR anew, one entry per CDR3 protein. Seen here are 200,000 to 250,000 distinct CDR3 sequences, 8.5% to 9.5% observed once, and the top ten hold around a fifth. Sequenced: PBMCs or a T cell subset sorted from them (not recorded which). These TCRs come from a man aged 18-30 years who had mild COVID-19 (a few samples of this study predate the infection). Cell type and time point are not known. Both conserved end residues are part of each CDR3. Fields, in order: J gene, D gene, V gene, clone size, CDR3 DNA, CDR3 protein. A D gene is named only where the DNA matches it firmly. Clone size is not always given. Where it is, it says once, few, many or a class for expanded clones.

TRBJ2-3 | NA | TRBV20-1 | few | TGCAGTGGTCGGAGGCGGGGATACCCCACAGATACGCAGTATTTT | CSGRRRGYPTDTQYF
TRBJ2-5 | TRBD1 | TRBV7-6 | many | TGTGCCAGCAGCTTAACTCCTGCAGGGGGATGGCAAGAGACCCAGTACTTC | CASSLTPAGGWQETQYF
TRBJ2-2 | NA | TRBV29-1 | few | TGCAGCACCCCCCGGGGTAACACCGGGGAGCTGTTTTTT | CSTPRGNTGELFF
TRBJ2-7 | NA | TRBV9 | NA | TGTGCCAGCAGCCCCGGGTTGAGCTCCTACGAGCAGTACTTC | CASSPGLSSYEQYF
TRBJ2-3 | NA | TRBV12-3/TRBV12-4 | NA | TGTGCCAGCAGTTTAGGGCTAGCGAGACCCCTTTACACAGATACGCAGTATTTT | CASSLGLARPLYTDTQYF
TRBJ1-1 | NA | TRBV9 | NA | TGTGCCAGCAGCGCCATACAGGGAACTGAAGCTTTCTTT | CASSAIQGTEAFF
TRBJ2-7 | NA | TRBV3-1 | many | TGTGCCAGCAGCCCCACTATTACCTACGAGCAGTACTTC | CASSPTITYEQYF
TRBJ2-1 | TRBD2 | TRBV4-2 | NA | TGTGCCAGCAGCCCGTCAGCCAGCGGGGGGGAGAATGAGCAGTTCTTC | CASSPSASGGENEQFF
TRBJ1-2 | NA | TRBV6-1 | NA | TGTGCCAGCAGCCCCGGACTCTGGCGGGGCTACACCTTC | CASSPGLWRGYTF
TRBJ2-2 | TRBD1 | TRBV5-1 | many | TGCGCCAGCAGCCCCTCGACAGGGGGATCCGGGGAGCTGTTTTTT | CASSPSTGGSGELFF
TRBJ2-3 | NA | TRBV11-2 | NA | TGTGCCAGCAGCCGGGGGCTGGCAGATACGCAGTATTTT | CASSRGLADTQYF
TRBJ1-1 | NA | TRBV5-6 | few | TGTGCCAGCAGCTTGGGGCGGGGCGCGTCTGAAGCTTTCTTT | CASSLGRGASEAFF
TRBJ1-5 | NA | TRBV6-5 | NA | TGTGCCAGCCAGGGGTTAGGCAATCAGCCCCAGCATTTT | CASQGLGNQPQHF
TRBJ1-1 | NA | TRBV20-1 | few | TGCAGTGCTAGAGATGGGACTGAAGCTTTCTTT | CSARDGTEAFF
TRBJ1-1 | NA | TRBV6-5 | NA | TGTGCCAGCGGGCACAGGGCGAACACTGAAGCTTTCTTT | CASGHRANTEAFF
TRBJ1-4 | NA | TRBV3-1 | few | TGTGCCAGCAGTGATACCGGGACCACTACTGAAAAACTGTTTTTT | CASSDTGTTTEKLFF
TRBJ1-4 | TRBD1 | TRBV28 | NA | TGTGCCAGCAGTTCAGGGGGCGTAGGTGAAAAACTGTTTTTT | CASSSGGVGEKLFF
TRBJ1-5 | NA | TRBV7-2 | few | TGTGCCAGCAGCTTTTTTGGCAGGGACCAGCCCCAGCATTTT | CASSFFGRDQPQHF
TRBJ1-2 | NA | TRBV18 | NA | TGTGCCAGCTCATCTGACCCTGGCTATGGCTACACCTTC | CASSSDPGYGYTF
TRBJ2-3 | TRBD2 | TRBV7-3 | few | TGTGCCAGCAGCGGGATCGGGACTAGCGGGGTCCGAGTGAGGACAGATACGCAGTATTTT | CASSGIGTSGVRVRTDTQYF
TRBJ2-1 | TRBD2 | TRBV11-3 | few | TGTGCCAGCAGCTCTCAGCGGGGGAGAAACTACAATGAGCAGTTCTTC | CASSSQRGRNYNEQFF
TRBJ1-2 | NA | TRBV12-3/TRBV12-4 | few | TGTGCCAGCAGACACAGGAACGGGGGGGTCTATGGCTACACCTTC | CASRHRNGGVYGYTF
TRBJ2-7 | NA | TRBV7-2 | many | TGTGCCAGCAGCCAACAGGGACTTCAAGAGCAGTACTTC | CASSQQGLQEQYF
TRBJ1-2 | NA | TRBV10-2 | many | TGCGCCAGCAGTGGTCGAGGTTTTGTCTATGGCTACACCTTC | CASSGRGFVYGYTF
TRBJ2-2 | NA | TRBV11-2 | few | TGTGCCAGCAGCTTAGGGGGCAGGGTCGAGCTGTTTTTT | CASSLGGRVELFF
TRBJ1-2 | NA | TRBV25-1 | few | TGTGCCAGCCGCCCGACAGTTACCCGCTATGGCTACACCTTC | CASRPTVTRYGYTF
TRBJ1-1 | NA | TRBV27 | NA | TGTGCCAGAGGCGGTTTTACTGAAGCTTTCTTT | CARGGFTEAFF
TRBJ2-6 | TRBD2 | TRBV7-2 | few | TGTGCCAGCAGCAGAACCCCGGGAGGGGCTGGGGCCAACGTCCTGACTTTC | CASSRTPGGAGANVLTF